The 27 T cell receptor beta chains below all came from one sample that was sequenced in a study of blood T cell repertoires in COVID-19. TCRdb's copy holds only in-frame clones and misses some; the assay was immunoSEQ multiplex PCR. Among about 380,000 clones listed, 70% to 90% were seen once. The sample was PBMCs or T cells enriched from blood (not recorded which). These receptors all come from a man aged 25-45 years who had recovered from COVID-19.

The chain has TRBV6-5 and TRBJ2-2, with TRBD2 matching 7 bases. This CDR3 spans 15 amino acids. V shed 2 bases, J shed 7 bases, and the junction held 7 bases outside the gene matches. The germline V gene has CDR1 MNHEY and CDR2 SVGAGI. In DNA form, the CDR3 reads TGTGCCAGCAGTTACGAGGGAGGGACGGGCGGGGAGCTGTTTTTT. It codes for CASSYEGGTGGELFF.

V and J are TRBV18 and TRBJ1-5; D ambiguous. Germline V gives CDR1 KGHSH, CDR2 LQKENI. Trimming removed 2 bases from V and 7 bases from J, with 12 bases in between. This CDR3 region has 14 residues. CDR3 amino acids: CASSPEPASQPQHF. The CDR3 DNA reads as TGTGCCAGCTCACCAGAGCCCGCAAGCCAGCCCCAGCATTTT. The variable domain in full, completed from reference TRBV18 and TRBJ1-5, reads NAGVMQNPRHLVRRRGQEARLRCSPMKGHSHVYWYRQLPEEGLKFMVYLQKENIIDESGMPKERFSAEFPKEGPSILRIQQVVRGDSAAYFCASSPEPASQPQHFGDGTRLSIL.

The chain joins TRBV6-5 to TRBJ2-2, with TRBD2 matching over 10 bases. Per the germline V gene, CDR1 is MNHEY and CDR2 is SVGAGI. This CDR3 spans 16 amino acids. Germline trimming cut 1 base from V and 3 bases from J; bases unmatched to any gene: 2. Here the CDR3 DNA reads TGTGCCAGCAGTTACTTGACTAGCGGGTACACCGGGGAGCTGTTTTTT. This gives the protein CASSYLTSGYTGELFF.

In nucleotides, the CDR3 is TGTGCCAGCAGACGTCCAAGGACAGGGGTGGACAATGAGCAGTTCTTC. It specifies CASRRPRTGVDNEQFF. This rearrangement joins TRBV11-1 to TRBJ2-1; TRBD1 agrees at 9 bases. The CDR3 consists of 16 residues. Germline V lookup: CDR1 SGHAT, CDR2 FQDESV (reference sequence). The V and J ends lost 6 bases and 5 bases, in that order; junction bases with no gene match: 11.

The chain has TRBV3-1 (or the pseudogene TRBV3-2) and TRBJ2-3; weak D call: TRBD2 (5 bases). The germline CDR1 and CDR2 sequences are LGHDT and YNNKEL (reference sequence). This CDR3 has 16 amino acids. V was clipped by 1 base and J by 6 bases, with 17 bases between them. The CDR3 nucleotides read TGTGCCAGCAGCCAAGCGGCGGGCCGCTTGGGGGATACGCAGTATTTT. Translated: CASSQAAGRLGDTQYF.

The chain combines TRBV27 with TRBJ1-1; TRBD1 might be the D (5 bases). V was clipped by 3 bases and J by 3 bases, with 11 bases between them. This CDR3 is built from 14 residues. Per the germline V gene, CDR1 is MNHEY and CDR2 is SMNVEV (reference sequence). The CDR3 spells CASSFQGPDTEAFF. The CDR3 coding sequence is TGTGCCAGCAGTTTTCAGGGTCCGGACACTGAAGCTTTCTTT.

J is TRBJ1-2 and V is TRBV19; D is uncertain. The germline gives CDR1 LNHDA, CDR2 SQIVND (reference sequence). Trimming removed 10 bases at V and 8 bases at J, with 20 bases between. The CDR3 contains 13 residues. CDR3 in DNA: TGTGCCATCTCAGAGGCCCGAGGTTTGGGCTACACCTTC. It yields the protein CAISEARGLGYTF.

The chain employs TRBV6-5 and TRBJ1-4; TRBD1 is a possible D gene (6 bases). Germline V gene sequence: CDR1 MNHEY, CDR2 SVGAGI. The CDR3 is made up of 15 amino acids. Trimming removed 2 bases from V and 6 bases from J, with 13 bases in between. CDR3: CASSYKKQGHEKLFF. The CDR3 nucleotides read TGTGCCAGCAGTTACAAAAAACAGGGTCATGAAAAACTGTTTTTT.

V usage is TRBV18 and J usage is TRBJ1-1; 7 nucleotides agree with TRBD1. The J segment lost 1 base and the V segment lost 6 bases, leaving 2 bases of the junction unmatched. This CDR3 is 13 amino acids long. Per germline, CDR1 KGHSH and CDR2 LQKENI. The DNA of the CDR3 is TGTGCCAGCTCGCAGGGGGGGAACACTGAAGCTTTCTTT. Translating gives CASSQGGNTEAFF.

V usage is TRBV6-1 and J usage is TRBJ1-4; 9 bases agree with TRBD1. Germline values: CDR1 MNHNS, CDR2 SASEGT. With 3 bases clipped from V and 7 bases from J, the junction kept 15 bases outside the gene matches. CDR3 length equals 18 residues. As DNA, the CDR3 is TGTGCCAGCAGTGACACGGGACAGGGAGGGGGCCCGCGTGAAAAACTGTTTTTT. Its translation: CASSDTGQGGGPREKLFF.

The genes are TRBV7-9 and TRBJ1-1; no firm D call. CDR1 is SEHNR, CDR2 FQNEAQ, per germline (reference sequence). This CDR3 is built from 13 residues. V dropped 3 bases and J dropped 3 bases, with 8 bases sitting between them. CDR3 residues: CASSFGRYTEAFF. The CDR3 DNA follows: TGTGCCAGCAGCTTTGGCAGATACACTGAAGCTTTCTTT.

The chain uses TRBV5-1 and TRBJ1-4, with TRBD1 identical over 9 bases. J lost 5 bases, V lost 4 bases, and 3 bases had no gene match. The CDR3 runs 14 residues. CDR1 is SGHRS and CDR2 is YFSETQ in the germline V gene. The CDR3 bases are TGCGCCAGCAGCACCGACAGGGGGAATGAAAAACTGTTTTTT. Its protein is CASSTDRGNEKLFF.

The chain has TRBV29-1 and TRBJ1-2, with a possible D match to TRBD1 (6 bases). Germline V lookup: CDR1 SQVTM, CDR2 ANQGSEA. V was cut by 6 bases and J by 0 bases, with 20 bases left in between. The CDR3 is 16 amino acids. Written as DNA, the CDR3 is TGCAGCGTCTTGAAATCGGACAGTCTTGCTAACTATGGCTACACCTTC. Translating it yields CSVLKSDSLANYGYTF. The full variable domain, completed using reference TRBV29-1 and TRBJ1-2, is SAVISQKPSRDICQRGTSLTIQCQVDSQVTMMFWYRQQPGQSLTLIATANQGSEATYESGFVIDKFPISRPNLTFSTLTVSNMSPEDSSIYLCSVLKSDSLANYGYTFGSGTRLTVV.

Here the CDR3 reads CASSPWRGYGDTQYF. The CDR3 nucleotides read TGTGCCAGCAGCCCGTGGAGGGGTTACGGAGATACGCAGTATTTT. J is TRBJ2-3 and V is TRBV9; TRBD2 might be the D (6 bases). CDR3 length: 15 amino acids. Germline values: CDR1 SGDLS, CDR2 YYNGEE. Trimming pared 4 bases from V and 5 bases from J, leaving 17 bases between. Looking up the rest from reference TRBV9 and TRBJ2-3 gives the full variable domain: DSGVTQTPKHLITATGQRVTLRCSPRSGDLSVYWYQQSLDQGLQFLIQYYNGEERAKGNILERFSAQQFPDLHSELNLSSLELGDSALYFCASSPWRGYGDTQYFGPGTRLTVL.

The V call is TRBV7-2, the J call TRBJ1-3, with 7 bases identical to TRBD1. CDR3 length: 16 residues. Losses at the gene ends were 1 base for V and 3 bases for J; bases not matched to a gene: 6. CDR1 is SGHTA, CDR2 FQGNSA, per germline. The CDR3 loop is CASSLGGTAYGNTIYF. CDR3 coding DNA: TGTGCCAGCAGCTTAGGCGGGACAGCATATGGAAACACCATATATTTT.

The chain is built from TRBV4-1 and TRBJ1-6, with D perhaps TRBD1 (5 bases). Trimming shortened V by 3 bases and J by 5 bases, and 14 bases separated the two germline ends. Looked up from germline, CDR1 is MGHRA and CDR2 is YSYEKL. The CDR3 extends over 16 amino acids. The DNA for the CDR3 is TGCGCCAGCAGCCAGCTAGGTGGGGGGGATAATTCACCCCTCCACTTT. This gives the protein CASSQLGGGDNSPLHF.

Here the CDR3 reads CASSLLVTSGNTIYF. As DNA, the CDR3 is TGTGCCAGCAGCTTATTAGTGACTTCTGGAAACACCATATATTTT. The rearrangement links TRBV7-9 to TRBJ1-3; D is uncertain. The CDR3 has 15 residues. Per the germline V gene, CDR1 is SEHNR and CDR2 is FQNEAQ (reference sequence). Trimming removed 2 bases at V and 1 base at J, with 9 bases between.

The V gene is TRBV7-6, the J gene TRBJ2-7; TRBD2 agrees at 8 bases. The CDR3 covers 16 residues. Germline V lookup: CDR1 SGHVS, CDR2 FNYEAQ. Germline trimming cut 0 bases from V and 3 bases from J; bases unmatched to any gene: 7. The CDR3 DNA is TGTGCCAGCAGCTTAGCGGGAGCGGGGGAAAACTACGAGCAGTACTTC. As protein: CASSLAGAGENYEQYF.

This chain uses TRBV5-1 with TRBJ1-4; D unresolved. Germline V gene lookup returns CDR1 SGHRS and CDR2 YFSETQ. This CDR3 has 19 residues. V gave up 0 bases and J gave up 9 bases, with 27 bases separating them. The CDR3 region has the DNA TGCGCCAGCAGCTTGGGTACCGGGATTAGAGGTAGCTCCCTGCAAAAACTGTTTTTT. It translates to CASSLGTGIRGSSLQKLFF.

CDR3 amino acids: CAWSDRDSGGYTF. The CDR3 nucleotides read TGTGCCTGGAGTGACCGGGACAGTGGAGGCTACACCTTC. V gene TRBV30 combines with J gene TRBJ1-2, with 7 nucleotides matching TRBD1. The CDR3 contains 13 residues. Germline lookup yields CDR1 GTSNPN and CDR2 SVGIG (reference sequence). Germline trimming cut 1 base from V and 8 bases from J; bases unmatched to any gene: 7.

This clone was detected once. V and J are TRBV6-5 and TRBJ1-1; 10 bases fit TRBD1. J lost 0 bases, V lost 6 bases, and 4 bases had no gene match. Germline V gene data show CDR1 as MNHEY and CDR2 as SVGAGI. This CDR3 spans 15 amino acids. The CDR3 DNA follows: TGTGCCAGCAGAGAGACAGGGGGCGTGAACACTGAAGCTTTCTTT. This translates into CASRETGGVNTEAFF.

The chain couples TRBV9 to TRBJ1-2; D is perhaps TRBD1 (6 bases). CDR3 length: 18 residues. The ends were cut back, 0 bases at V and 2 bases at J, with 20 bases in the middle. CDR1 is SGDLS, CDR2 YYNGEE, per germline. CDR3 residues: CASSVGGGQGFANYGYTF. The CDR3 region has the DNA TGTGCCAGCAGCGTAGGCGGGGGGCAGGGGTTTGCCAACTATGGCTACACCTTC.

The J gene is TRBJ2-7, the V gene TRBV9, with D maybe TRBD2 (6 bases). The CDR3 length is 14 residues. The germline CDR1 and CDR2 sequences are SGDLS and YYNGEE. Trimming took 4 bases from V and 3 from J, leaving 14 bases between them. The CDR3 protein is CASSPGERNYEQYF. CDR3 bases: TGTGCCAGCAGCCCGGGGGAGCGTAACTACGAGCAGTACTTC.

This chain connects TRBV11-2 to TRBJ2-3, with 8 bases lining up with TRBD2. Germline V lookup: CDR1 SGHAT, CDR2 FQNNGV. The trim removed 1 base at V and 0 bases at J, leaving 6 bases unmatched. There are 17 residues in the CDR3. CDR3 amino acids: CASSLGRQRGSTDTQYF. The CDR3 bases are TGTGCCAGCAGCTTAGGTCGTCAGCGGGGGAGCACAGATACGCAGTATTTT.

The V gene is TRBV9, the J gene TRBJ2-4, with 8 bases matching TRBD2. The CDR3 has 17 residues. The ends lost 4 bases at V and 3 bases at J; junction bases unmatched: 12. Germline CDR1 is SGDLS and CDR2 is YYNGEE. In DNA form, the CDR3 reads TGTGCCAGCAGCCTCGGTGCGGGGGGCGAGGGCAAAAACATTCAGTACTTC. It is translated as CASSLGAGGEGKNIQYF.

This clone showed up just a few times. This chain connects TRBV19 to TRBJ1-2; TRBD1 agrees at 11 bases. With 7 bases clipped from V and 7 bases from J, the junction kept 14 bases outside the gene matches. The CDR3 spans 16 residues. From germline, CDR1 is LNHDA and CDR2 SQIVND (reference sequence). The CDR3 sequence is CASTRGQGASIGGYTF. The CDR3 DNA follows: TGTGCCAGTACCCGAGGACAGGGGGCGTCAATCGGTGGCTACACCTTC. Full variable domain (remainder filled in from reference TRBV19 and TRBJ1-2): DGGITQSPKYLFRKEGQNVTLSCEQNLNHDAMYWYRQDPGQGLRLIYYSQIVNDFQKGDIAEGYSVSREKKESFPLTVTSAQKNPTAFYLCASTRGQGASIGGYTFGSGTRLTVV.

The CDR3 DNA is TGTGCCAGCAGTCCTAGGGGACTTATTAGGTATGGCTACACCTTC. It encodes CASSPRGLIRYGYTF. The chain joins TRBV28 to TRBJ1-2, with a possible D match to TRBD1 (5 bases). The CDR3 has 15 amino acids. V gave up 5 bases and J gave up 5 bases, with 18 bases separating them. Germline V gives CDR1 MDHEN, CDR2 SYDVKM.